Listed below are T cell receptor beta chains from one sample, sequenced in a study of PD-1 blockade in classical Hodgkin lymphoma. Profiling relied on immunoSEQ multiplex PCR, and the TCRdb table lists in-frame clones only, not all of them. This table holds 75,000 to 100,000 clones, about four fifths found once. The specimen was peripheral blood mononuclear cells (PBMCs), collected before the second cycle of nivolumab. The receptors come from a human donor with classical Hodgkin lymphoma. Both conserved end residues are part of each CDR3. The order of the fields is V gene, clone size, J gene, D gene, CDR3 DNA, CDR3 protein. D genes are given only for firm matches. Rows give clone size only sometimes, using once, few, many, or a class for an expanded clone.

TRBV5-5	-	TRBJ2-7	-	TGTGCCAGCACCAACACGTACGAGCAGTACTTC	CASTNTYEQYF
TRBV30	once	TRBJ1-5	-	TGTGCCTGGAGCGAGGAAAGCAATCAGCCCCAGCATTTT	CAWSEESNQPQHF
TRBV10-3	-	TRBJ1-3	-	TGTGCCATCAGTGAGACCGCAGGGGTTCGAAACACCATATATTTT	CAISETAGVRNTIYF
TRBV18	-	TRBJ2-7	-	TGTGCCAGCTCACCGGGCGGGATCCCCTACGAGCAGTACTTC	CASSPGGIPYEQYF
TRBV2	-	TRBJ2-7	-	TGTGCCAGCAGTGGTAGAGACTCCTACGAGCAGTACTTC	CASSGRDSYEQYF
TRBV7-9	-	TRBJ2-2	TRBD1	TGTGCCAGCAGCTCGCCCTCAACAGGGGGGACATTGGCCGGGGAGCTGTTTTTT	CASSSPSTGGTLAGELFF
TRBV6-1	-	TRBJ2-1	TRBD1	TGTGCCAGCAGCCTGGGACAGGGTAGGGATGAGCAGTTCTTC	CASSLGQGRDEQFF
TRBV6-1	-	TRBJ1-5	TRBD1	TGTGCCAGCAGTGCACAGGGGGCTTCGGGTAGTCAGCCCCAGCATTTT	CASSAQGASGSQPQHF
TRBV7-9	-	TRBJ1-2	-	TGTGCCAGCAGCTTGCCCGGAACAGATGGCTACACCTTC	CASSLPGTDGYTF
TRBV4-1	few	TRBJ2-2	-	TGCGCCAGCAGCCAAGAGGGGATAGCGGAGCCGACCGGGGAGCTGTTTTTT	CASSQEGIAEPTGELFF
TRBV2	few	TRBJ2-1	-	TGTGCCAGCGGGCCCTCCTACAATGAGCAGTTCTTC	CASGPSYNEQFF
TRBV5-4	-	TRBJ2-2	TRBD2	TGTGCCAGCAGCCCTACTGGGGGCGGGAGGACCGGGGAGCTGTTTTTT	CASSPTGGGRTGELFF
TRBV6-4	-	TRBJ1-1	TRBD1	TGTGCCAGCAGGCGGACAGGGGGTTTGACTGAAGCTTTCTTT	CASRRTGGLTEAFF
TRBV7-2	-	TRBJ2-7	-	TGTGCCAGCAGCCAACAGGGAAGCTCCTACGAGCAGTACTTC	CASSQQGSSYEQYF
TRBV30	-	TRBJ2-7	TRBD2	TGTGCCTGGAGTGTACTAGCGGGGAACAGGGAGTACTTC	CAWSVLAGNREYF
TRBV9	few	TRBJ2-5	-	TGTGCCAGCAGCCCGCCCCCTGGCGGCCCTCAAGAGACCCAGTACTTC	CASSPPPGGPQETQYF
TRBV7-2	once	TRBJ2-6	-	TGTGCCAGCAGCTCCGGGGCCGGGACGGTGCCGTTCGTCAACGTCCTGACTTTC	CASSSGAGTVPFVNVLTF
TRBV2	-	TRBJ1-2	-	TGTGCCAGCTTGCTCGAAGGTGGTCCGATGGTGCTCGGCTACACCTTC	CASLLEGGPMVLGYTF
TRBV5-1	-	TRBJ2-3	-	TGCGCCAGCAGCTTCATCGGGAGTCTCACAGATACGCAGTATTTT	CASSFIGSLTDTQYF
TRBV11-3	-	TRBJ1-1	-	TGTGCCAGCAGCTTAGGGGGGAACACTGAAGCTTTCTTT	CASSLGGNTEAFF
TRBV2	-	TRBJ2-1	TRBD2	TGTGCCAGCAGCCAGCGGGAGGGCTGGGATGAGCAGTTCTTC	CASSQREGWDEQFF
TRBV18	-	TRBJ1-5	-	TGTGCCAGCTCACCGCCAACGTCCCGTGGGGAACGTCAGCCCCAGCATTTT	CASSPPTSRGERQPQHF
TRBV5-1	-	TRBJ2-7	-	TGCGCCAGCAGCTTGGGGGTCCAGGGCTACGAGCAGTACTTC	CASSLGVQGYEQYF
TRBV5-8	-	TRBJ2-5	TRBD1	TGTGCCAGCAGTCGGGGGACAGGGGCCCAAGAGACCCAGTACTTC	CASSRGTGAQETQYF
TRBV4-2	-	TRBJ1-2	-	TGTGCCAGCAGCCAAGGCGGAGTCGGCACCAACTATGGCTACACCTTC	CASSQGGVGTNYGYTF
TRBV6-6	-	TRBJ1-5	-	TGTGCCAGCGGGAGAAGGGGCAATCAGCCCCAGCATTTT	CASGRRGNQPQHF
TRBV20-1	-	TRBJ2-3	-	TGCAGTGCTCGCTTGGTGGGTACGCAGTATTTT	CSARLVGTQYF
TRBV5-5	-	TRBJ2-1	-	TGTGCCAGCAGCTTGGCTGCCGGGGGAACGAAGTACAATGAGCAGTTCTTC	CASSLAAGGTKYNEQFF
TRBV9	few	TRBJ1-3	-	TGTGCCAGCAGCGTACAGGAAAGCTCTGGAAACACCATATATTTT	CASSVQESSGNTIYF
TRBV7-9	-	TRBJ2-5	-	TGTGCCAGCAGCGCCGCCGGGCTGTCGGAGACCCAGTACTTC	CASSAAGLSETQYF
TRBV10-3	-	TRBJ2-1	TRBD2	TGTGCCATCAGTTCCCCGGGGAGGGATGAGCAGTTCTTC	CAISSPGRDEQFF
TRBV27	-	TRBJ2-7	TRBD2	TGTGCCAGCAGTCAAACCGGGACTAGCGGGCAATCCTACGAGCAGTACTTC	CASSQTGTSGQSYEQYF
TRBV11-2	-	TRBJ2-7	-	TGTGCCAGCAGCTTAGTCGAGGGCGAGCAGTACTTC	CASSLVEGEQYF
TRBV5-1	-	TRBJ2-1	TRBD2	TGCGCCAGCAGCAGGGGCGGGGGGTCCTACAATGAGCAGTTCTTC	CASSRGGGSYNEQFF
TRBV7-9	-	TRBJ2-7	-	TGTGCCAGCAGCTTACAGGGGACCTCCTACGAGCAGTACTTC	CASSLQGTSYEQYF
TRBV28	-	TRBJ2-1	TRBD2	TGTGCCAGCAGTCCCCCCGTGGCGGGAGTGAGGAATGAGCAGTTCTTC	CASSPPVAGVRNEQFF
TRBV5-6	-	TRBJ1-4	TRBD1	TGTGCCAGCAGCTCGACAGGGGATGAAAAACTGTTTTTT	CASSSTGDEKLFF
TRBV10-3	few	TRBJ2-7	TRBD1	TGTGCCATCAGTGAGTCTGCACAGGGGGCCTACGAGCAGTACTTC	CAISESAQGAYEQYF
TRBV2	-	TRBJ1-4	TRBD1	TGTGCCAGCAAGTTGACAGGGAGCGAAAAACTGTTTTTT	CASKLTGSEKLFF